The present TCR beta chain was sequenced within a study of T cell responses to AZD1222 COVID-19 vaccine. Germline lookup yields CDR1 SNHLY and CDR2 FYNNEI. The CDR3 runs 13 residues. V dropped 8 bases and J dropped 2 bases, with 12 bases sitting between them. Clones were sequenced by immunoSEQ multiplex PCR, and TCRdb holds only the in-frame ones, with some missing. The repertoire holds about 140,000 clones, with about 86% as singletons. This TCR was sampled from an adult in good health. The sample was peripheral blood, taken on day 0 of AZD1222 vaccination. The rearrangement links TRBV2 to TRBJ2-5, with D hard to call. The CDR3 nucleotides read TGTGCCAGCGGAGAAGTGGGACAAGAGACCCAGTACTTC. Translated: CASGEVGQETQYF.